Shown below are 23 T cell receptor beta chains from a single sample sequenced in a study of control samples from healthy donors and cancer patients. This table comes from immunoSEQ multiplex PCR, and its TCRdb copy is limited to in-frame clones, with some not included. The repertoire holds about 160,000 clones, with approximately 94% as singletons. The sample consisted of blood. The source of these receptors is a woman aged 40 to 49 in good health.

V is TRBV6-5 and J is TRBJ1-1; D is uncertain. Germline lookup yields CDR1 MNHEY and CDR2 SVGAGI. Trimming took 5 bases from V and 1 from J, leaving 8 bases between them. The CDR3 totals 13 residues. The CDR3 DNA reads TGTGCCAGCAGTAGCCGCAGGAACACTGAAGCTTTCTTT. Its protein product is CASSSRRNTEAFF.

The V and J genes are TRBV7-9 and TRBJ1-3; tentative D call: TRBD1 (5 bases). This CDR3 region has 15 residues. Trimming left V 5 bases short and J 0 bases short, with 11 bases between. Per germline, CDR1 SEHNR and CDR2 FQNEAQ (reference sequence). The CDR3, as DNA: TGTGCCAGCAGCCTGACAGACTACTCTGGAAACACCATATATTTT. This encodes CASSLTDYSGNTIYF.

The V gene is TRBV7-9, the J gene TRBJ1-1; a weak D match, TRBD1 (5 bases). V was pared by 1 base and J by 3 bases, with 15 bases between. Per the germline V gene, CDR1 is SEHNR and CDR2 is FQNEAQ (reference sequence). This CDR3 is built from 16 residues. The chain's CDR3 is CASSLGRVVGDTEAFF. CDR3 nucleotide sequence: TGTGCCAGCAGCTTAGGCAGGGTGGTTGGGGACACTGAAGCTTTCTTT.

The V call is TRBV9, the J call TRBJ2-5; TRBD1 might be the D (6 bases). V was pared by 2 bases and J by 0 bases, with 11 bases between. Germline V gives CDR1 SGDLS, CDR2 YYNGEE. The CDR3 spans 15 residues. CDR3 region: CASSVGHSYQETQYF. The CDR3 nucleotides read TGTGCCAGCAGCGTGGGACATTCGTACCAAGAGACCCAGTACTTC.

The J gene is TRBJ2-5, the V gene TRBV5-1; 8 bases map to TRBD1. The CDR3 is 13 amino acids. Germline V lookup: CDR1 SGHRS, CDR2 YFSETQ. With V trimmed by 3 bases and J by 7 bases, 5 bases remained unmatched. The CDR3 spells CASSSSDRGTQYF. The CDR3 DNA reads TGCGCCAGCAGCTCATCCGACAGGGGGACCCAGTACTTC.

For the CDR3, the DNA is TGTGCCAGCAGCCGGGGACCGTTCTATGGCTACACCTTC. Amino acid sequence: CASSRGPFYGYTF. The chain recombines TRBV6-5 with TRBJ1-2; tentatively, D is TRBD1 (5 bases). Trimming shortened V by 6 bases and J by 4 bases, and 12 bases separated the two germline ends. The length of the CDR3 is 13 residues. Germline CDR1 reads MNHEY; CDR2 reads SVGAGI.

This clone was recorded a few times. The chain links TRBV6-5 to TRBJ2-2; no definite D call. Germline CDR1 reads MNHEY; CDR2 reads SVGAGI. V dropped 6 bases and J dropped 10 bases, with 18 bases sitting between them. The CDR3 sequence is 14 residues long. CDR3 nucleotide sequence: TGTGCCAGCAGCAAATACCGGCCTGGCGAGGAGCTGTTTTTT. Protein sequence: CASSKYRPGEELFF.

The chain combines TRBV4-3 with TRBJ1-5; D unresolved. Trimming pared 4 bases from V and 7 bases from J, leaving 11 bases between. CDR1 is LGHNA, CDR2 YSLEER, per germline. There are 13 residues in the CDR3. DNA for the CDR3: TGCGCCAGCAGCCGAGTACTGGGGCAGCCCCAGCATTTT. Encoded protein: CASSRVLGQPQHF.

The CDR3 loop reads CASTRDRDEKLFF. The CDR3 nucleotides are TGTGCCAGTACCCGGGACAGGGATGAAAAACTGTTTTTT. The genes are TRBV19 and TRBJ1-4; 9 bases line up with TRBD1. CDR1 is LNHDA, CDR2 SQIVND, per germline (reference sequence). The J segment lost 6 bases and the V segment lost 7 bases, leaving 3 bases of the junction unmatched. The CDR3 has 13 residues.

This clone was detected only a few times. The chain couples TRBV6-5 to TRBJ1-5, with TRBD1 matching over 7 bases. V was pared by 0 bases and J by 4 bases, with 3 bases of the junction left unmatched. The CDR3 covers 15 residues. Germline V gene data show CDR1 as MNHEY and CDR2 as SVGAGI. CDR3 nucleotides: TGTGCCAGCAGTTACTCACAGGGGCGGAATCAGCCCCAGCATTTT. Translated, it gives CASSYSQGRNQPQHF.

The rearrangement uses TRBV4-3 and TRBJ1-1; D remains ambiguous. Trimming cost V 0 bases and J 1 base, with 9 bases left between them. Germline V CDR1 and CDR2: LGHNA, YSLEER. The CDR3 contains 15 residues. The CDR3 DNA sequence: TGCGCCAGCAGCCAAGAAGGCGGTGGGAACACTGAAGCTTTCTTT. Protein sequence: CASSQEGGGNTEAFF.

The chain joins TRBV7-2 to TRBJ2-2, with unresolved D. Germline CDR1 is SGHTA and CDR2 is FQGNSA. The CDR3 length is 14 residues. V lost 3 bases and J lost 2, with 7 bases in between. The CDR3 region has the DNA TGTGCCAGCAGCTTCCTCCGCAACACCGGGGAGCTGTTTTTT. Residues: CASSFLRNTGELFF.

The CDR3 is CASSVTRISFSEQFF. The CDR3 nucleotides read TGTGCCAGTAGTGTCACTAGAATTTCTTTTTCTGAGCAGTTCTTC. This chain uses TRBV19 with TRBJ2-1, with D possibly matching TRBD2 (5 bases). The CDR3 is made up of 15 amino acids. Per germline, CDR1 LNHDA and CDR2 SQIVND (reference sequence). With 5 bases removed from V and 9 bases from J, the gap between germline ends came to 20 bases.

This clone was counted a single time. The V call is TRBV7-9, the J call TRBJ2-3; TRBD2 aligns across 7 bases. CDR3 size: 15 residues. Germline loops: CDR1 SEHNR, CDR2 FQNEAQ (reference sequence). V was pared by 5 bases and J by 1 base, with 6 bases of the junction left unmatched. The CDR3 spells CASSPTSPGTDTQYF. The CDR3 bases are TGTGCCAGCAGCCCGACTAGCCCCGGCACAGATACGCAGTATTTT.

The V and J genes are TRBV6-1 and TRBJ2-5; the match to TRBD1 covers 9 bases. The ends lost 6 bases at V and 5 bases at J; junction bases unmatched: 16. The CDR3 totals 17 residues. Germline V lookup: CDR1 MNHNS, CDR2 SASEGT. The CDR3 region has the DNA TGTGCCAGCAGAGAAACCGCCGGGACAGGGAAGAGGGAGACCCAGTACTTC. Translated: CASRETAGTGKRETQYF.

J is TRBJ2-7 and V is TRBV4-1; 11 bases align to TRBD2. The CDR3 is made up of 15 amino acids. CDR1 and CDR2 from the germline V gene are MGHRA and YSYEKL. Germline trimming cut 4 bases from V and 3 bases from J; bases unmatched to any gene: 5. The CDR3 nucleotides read TGCGCCAGCAGCCTCCGACTAGCGGGGAACTACGAGCAGTACTTC. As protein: CASSLRLAGNYEQYF.

This CDR3 reads CSVAAGLGNQPQHF. The CDR3 DNA reads TGCAGCGTTGCGGCAGGGTTGGGCAATCAGCCCCAGCATTTT. The chain has TRBV29-1 and TRBJ1-5, with D possibly being TRBD1 (5 bases). V was trimmed by 4 bases and J by 2 bases, leaving 12 bases between them. This CDR3 spans 14 amino acids. CDR1 and CDR2 (germline): SQVTM, ANQGSEA.

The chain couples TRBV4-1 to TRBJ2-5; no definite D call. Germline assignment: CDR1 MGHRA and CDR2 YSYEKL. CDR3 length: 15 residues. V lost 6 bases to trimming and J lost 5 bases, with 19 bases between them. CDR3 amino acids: CASSQSQASGETQYF. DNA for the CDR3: TGCGCCAGCAGTCAAAGTCAGGCCTCCGGGGAGACCCAGTACTTC.

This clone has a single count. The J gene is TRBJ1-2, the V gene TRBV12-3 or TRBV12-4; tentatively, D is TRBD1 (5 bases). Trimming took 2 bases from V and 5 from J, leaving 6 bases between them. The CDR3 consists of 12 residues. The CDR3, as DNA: TGTGCCAGCAGTTTACAGGGTTATGGCTACACCTTC. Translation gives CASSLQGYGYTF.

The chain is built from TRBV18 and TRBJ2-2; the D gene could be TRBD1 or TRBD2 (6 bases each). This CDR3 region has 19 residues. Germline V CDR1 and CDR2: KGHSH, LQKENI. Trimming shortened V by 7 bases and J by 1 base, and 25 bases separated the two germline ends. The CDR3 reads CASFSREGGGRGNTGELFF. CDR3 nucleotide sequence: TGTGCCAGCTTCTCCCGAGAGGGGGGCGGAAGAGGGAACACCGGGGAGCTGTTTTTT.

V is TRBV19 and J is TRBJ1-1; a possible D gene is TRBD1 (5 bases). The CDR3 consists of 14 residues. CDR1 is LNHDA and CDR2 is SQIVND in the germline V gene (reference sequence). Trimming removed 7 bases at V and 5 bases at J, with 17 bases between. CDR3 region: CASMSGGADTEAFF. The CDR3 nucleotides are TGTGCCAGTATGTCTGGTGGGGCTGATACTGAAGCTTTCTTT.

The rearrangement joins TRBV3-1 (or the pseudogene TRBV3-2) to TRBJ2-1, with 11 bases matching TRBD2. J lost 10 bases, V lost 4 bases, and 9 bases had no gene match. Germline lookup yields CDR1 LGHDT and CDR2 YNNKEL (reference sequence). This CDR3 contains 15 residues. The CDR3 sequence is CASSPAASGRIEQFF. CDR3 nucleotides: TGTGCCAGCAGCCCAGCGGCTAGCGGGAGGATAGAGCAGTTCTTC.

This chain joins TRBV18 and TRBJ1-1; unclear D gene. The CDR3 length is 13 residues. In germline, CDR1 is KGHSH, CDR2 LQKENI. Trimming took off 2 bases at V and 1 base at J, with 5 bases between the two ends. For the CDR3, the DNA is TGTGCCAGCTCACCAAACGGGAACACTGAAGCTTTCTTT. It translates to CASSPNGNTEAFF.